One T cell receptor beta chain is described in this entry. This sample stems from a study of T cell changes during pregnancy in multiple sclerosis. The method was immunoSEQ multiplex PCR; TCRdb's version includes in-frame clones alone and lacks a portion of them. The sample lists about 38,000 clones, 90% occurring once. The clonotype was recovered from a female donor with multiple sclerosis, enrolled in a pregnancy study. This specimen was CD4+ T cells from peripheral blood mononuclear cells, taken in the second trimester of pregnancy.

The CDR3 sequence is CASSLVRAGGAGELFF. In nucleotides, the CDR3 is TGTGCCAGCAGCTTGGTTCGAGCGGGAGGGGCCGGGGAGCTGTTTTTT. V usage is TRBV5-4 and J usage is TRBJ2-2; TRBD2 agrees at 10 bases. Germline V gene lookup returns CDR1 SGHNT and CDR2 YYREEE (reference sequence). CDR3 size: 16 residues. The junction had 5 bases not matched to a gene; V was cut back by 0 bases and J by 6 bases.